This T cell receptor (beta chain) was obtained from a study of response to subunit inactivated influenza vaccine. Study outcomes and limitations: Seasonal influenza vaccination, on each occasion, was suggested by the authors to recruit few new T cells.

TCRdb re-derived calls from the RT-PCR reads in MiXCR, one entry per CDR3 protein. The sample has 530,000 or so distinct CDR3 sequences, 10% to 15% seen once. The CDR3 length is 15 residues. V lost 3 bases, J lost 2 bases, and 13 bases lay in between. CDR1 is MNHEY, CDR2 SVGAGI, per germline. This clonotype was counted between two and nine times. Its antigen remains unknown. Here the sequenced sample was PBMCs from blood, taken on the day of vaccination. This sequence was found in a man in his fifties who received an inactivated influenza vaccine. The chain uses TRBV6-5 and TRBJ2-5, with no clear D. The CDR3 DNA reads TGTGCCAGCAGTTATACGGACGGAAGACAAGAGACCCAGTACTTC. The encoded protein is CASSYTDGRQETQYF.